This TCR beta chain was recorded in a study of blood T cells in healthy people across ages. Whole-study findings and limits: A strong correlation between TCR beta diversity and naive T cell percentage was seen.

The CDR3 length is 12 residues. The V end lost 10 bases, the J end lost 1 base, and 10 bases lay between the germline ends. Germline CDR1 reads MNHEY; CDR2 reads SMNVEV (reference sequence). A second PCR, run for about 6 to 11 cycles, used a sample-barcoded 5' primer plus a J-beta primer mix. The template-switch adaptor, which had 12 random nucleotides, put a tag on each cDNA molecule. A single record per CDR3 protein comes from TCRdb applying MiXCR to the 5' RACE reads. This sample yields about 1.1 million distinct CDR3 sequences, of which 35% to 40% are seen a single time; about 12% belongs to the top ten. Points on this clonotype: Its target is not known.

The chain couples TRBV27 to TRBJ1-1, with no clear D. The sequence came from a man aged 18-30 years in good health. Material for sequencing was blood. The CDR3 region has the DNA TGTGCCACCTATGCGGCGAACACTGAAGCTTTCTTT. Translated: CATYAANTEAFF.